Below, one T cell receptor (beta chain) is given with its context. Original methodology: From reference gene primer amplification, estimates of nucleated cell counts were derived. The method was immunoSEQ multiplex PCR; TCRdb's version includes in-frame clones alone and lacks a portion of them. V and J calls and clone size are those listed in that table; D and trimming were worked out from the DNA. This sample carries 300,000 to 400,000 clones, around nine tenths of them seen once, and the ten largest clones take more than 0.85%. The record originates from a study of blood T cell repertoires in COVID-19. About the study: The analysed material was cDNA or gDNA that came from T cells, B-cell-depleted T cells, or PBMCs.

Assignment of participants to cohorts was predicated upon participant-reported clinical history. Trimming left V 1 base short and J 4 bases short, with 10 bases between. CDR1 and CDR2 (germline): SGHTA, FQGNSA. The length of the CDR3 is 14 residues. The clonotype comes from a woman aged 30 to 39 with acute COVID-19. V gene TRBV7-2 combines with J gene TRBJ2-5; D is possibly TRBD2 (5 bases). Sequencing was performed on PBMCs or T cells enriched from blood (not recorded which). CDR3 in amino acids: CASSLVRAPETQYF. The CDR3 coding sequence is TGTGCCAGCAGCTTAGTGAGGGCACCAGAGACCCAGTACTTC.